This TCR beta chain was sequenced for a study of cytomegalovirus exposure and HLA in healthy donors. General study findings and limits: Presence/absence analyses took donor sequencing depth as roughly uniform.

PCR used 60 Vbeta primers and 13 Jbeta primers. Under the authors' procedure: A follow-up analysis tallied 65 million to 80 million unique TCR beta chains, roughly 11 million shared. TCRdb's copy holds only in-frame clones and misses some; the assay was immunoSEQ multiplex PCR. That table supplies the V and J calls and clone size; D and trimming were determined from the DNA. The sample yields over 150,000 clones, 80% to 90% seen once. About this clone: Its antigen is not known.

This TCR derives from a woman younger than 45 in good health and CMV-seropositive. The sample consisted of PBMCs.

Written as DNA, the CDR3 is TGTGCCAGCTCTGGGACAGATCAAGAGACCCAGTACTTC. This translates into CASSGTDQETQYF. V usage is TRBV18 and J usage is TRBJ2-5; 7 bases line up with TRBD1. The ends lost 6 bases at V and 2 bases at J; junction bases unmatched: 3. In germline, CDR1 is KGHSH, CDR2 LQKENI. The CDR3 loop spans 13 amino acids.